Presented here are 10 T cell receptor beta chains from one specimen sequenced in a study of blood T cell repertoires in COVID-19. The assay was immunoSEQ multiplex PCR, and TCRdb's table has in-frame clones only and misses some. The sample has around 30,000 clones, approximately 71% seen once. The sample consisted of peripheral blood. These TCRs come from a human donor in a cohort sampled during active COVID-19.

This CDR3 is CASSLSGTGVRARAGELFF. The CDR3 DNA reads TGTGCCAGCAGTTTATCCGGGACAGGGGTCCGGGCCAGGGCCGGGGAGCTGTTTTTT. The chain uses TRBV27 and TRBJ2-2, with TRBD1 matching over 10 bases. This CDR3 region has 19 residues. V gave up 0 bases and J gave up 6 bases; unmatched junction bases: 13. Germline CDR1 MNHEY, CDR2 SMNVEV (reference sequence).

CDR3 coding DNA: TGTGCCAGTCATCCAGGGGAGCAGGGCACCGGGGAGCTGTTTTTT. Its protein product is CASHPGEQGTGELFF. The chain combines TRBV19 with TRBJ2-2; the D gene is possibly TRBD1 (6 bases). The germline gives CDR1 LNHDA, CDR2 SQIVND (reference sequence). This CDR3 has 15 amino acids. Trimming took off 8 bases at V and 4 bases at J, with 17 bases between the two ends.

The V gene is TRBV6-2 or TRBV6-3, the J gene TRBJ2-1; 12 bases align to TRBD2. V was clipped by 6 bases and J by 8 bases; unmatched bases: 5. There are 14 residues in the CDR3. CDR1 and CDR2 (germline): MNHEY, SVGEGT. The CDR3 reads CASSRLAGDHEQFF. The DNA of the CDR3 is TGTGCCAGCAGCAGACTAGCGGGAGACCATGAGCAGTTCTTC.

The rearrangement uses TRBV6-1 and TRBJ1-2; 7 nucleotides agree with TRBD1. In germline, CDR1 is MNHNS, CDR2 SASEGT. The CDR3 spans 14 residues. V was clipped by 3 bases and J by 4 bases; unmatched bases: 5. This chain's CDR3 is CASSDVQGGYGYTF. CDR3 coding DNA: TGTGCCAGCAGTGATGTCCAGGGGGGCTATGGCTACACCTTC.

Worth noting for this clone: One junction end does not reproduce the germline sequence, and a read error may be involved. The V call is TRBV2, the J call TRBJ1-4, with 7 bases aligning to TRBD1. This CDR3 region has 11 residues. Germline lookup yields CDR1 SNHLY and CDR2 FYNNEI. CDR3 nucleotide sequence: TGTGCCAGCAGGGAAAACAGGGGAACGATTTTT. Amino acid sequence: CASRENRGTIF.

CDR3 sequence (DNA): TGCAGCGTTGGTGGAGGGCTAAAAATGACAGGGAAATCAGATACGCAGTATTTT. Protein product: CSVGGGLKMTGKSDTQYF. The chain is built from TRBV29-1 and TRBJ2-3; a weak D match, TRBD1 (7 bases). Germline CDR1 is SQVTM and CDR2 is ANQGSEA. This CDR3 is built from 18 residues. Trimming removed 4 bases at V and 4 bases at J, with 27 bases between.

This chain connects TRBV27 to TRBJ2-7; 13 bases align to TRBD2. CDR1 and CDR2 from the germline V gene are MNHEY and SMNVEV (reference sequence). Trimming cost V 2 bases and J 4 bases; bases outside gene matches: 5. The CDR3 spans 16 residues. CDR3 sequence: CASSLRTSGRVYEQYF. For the CDR3, the DNA is TGTGCCAGCAGTTTACGTACTAGCGGGAGGGTGTACGAGCAGTACTTC.

The chain carries TRBV29-1 and TRBJ2-7, with 8 bases fitting TRBD1. The CDR3 is made up of 15 amino acids. The germline CDR1 and CDR2 sequences are SQVTM and ANQGSEA. V trimming: 4 bases; J trimming: 3 bases; junction bases outside the gene matches: 11. The CDR3 reads CSVVDQGAKHYEQYF. As DNA, the CDR3 is TGCAGCGTTGTGGACCAGGGGGCTAAACACTACGAGCAGTACTTC.

In its sample, this clone was seen a few times. The chain couples TRBV6-6 to TRBJ1-5; D not resolved. Trimming took off 8 bases at V and 3 bases at J, with 17 bases between the two ends. This CDR3 is built from 15 residues. CDR1 is MNHNY, CDR2 SVGAGI, per germline (reference sequence). This chain's CDR3 is CASRRHVSLNQPQHF. The CDR3 bases are TGTGCCAGCCGAAGACACGTCTCTCTCAATCAGCCCCAGCATTTT.

J is TRBJ2-7 and V is TRBV28; D possibly corresponds to TRBD1 (6 bases). The germline CDR1 and CDR2 sequences are MDHEN and SYDVKM. There are 12 residues in the CDR3. V lost 10 bases and J lost 3, with 13 bases in between. The CDR3 spells CAIQGRLYEQYF. CDR3 sequence (DNA): TGTGCCATACAGGGACGCCTCTACGAGCAGTACTTC.